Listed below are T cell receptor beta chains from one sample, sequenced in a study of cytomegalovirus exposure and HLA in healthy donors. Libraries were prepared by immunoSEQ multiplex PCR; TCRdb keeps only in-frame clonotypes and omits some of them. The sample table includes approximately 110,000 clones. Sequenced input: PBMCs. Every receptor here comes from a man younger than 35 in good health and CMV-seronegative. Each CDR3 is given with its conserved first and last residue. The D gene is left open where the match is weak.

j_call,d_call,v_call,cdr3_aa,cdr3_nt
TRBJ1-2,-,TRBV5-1,CASSLEGGLSYGYTF,TGCGCCAGCAGCTTGGAAGGAGGGTTGAGCTATGGCTACACCTTC
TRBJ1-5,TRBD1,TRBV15,CATSSPGQGPSNQPQHF,TGTGCCACCAGCAGCCCTGGACAGGGCCCTAGCAATCAGCCCCAGCATTTT
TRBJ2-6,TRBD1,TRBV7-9,CASGTSGTGFSGANVLTF,TGTGCCAGCGGCACCTCCGGGACAGGCTTCTCTGGGGCCAACGTCCTGACTTTC
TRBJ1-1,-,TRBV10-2,CASSESTAGALEAFF,TGCGCCAGCAGTGAGTCGACGGCAGGGGCCCTTGAAGCTTTCTTT
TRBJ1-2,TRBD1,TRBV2,CASRGDSSYGYTF,TGTGCCAGCAGGGGGGACAGCAGCTATGGCTACACCTTC
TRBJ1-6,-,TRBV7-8,CASSPRMPGGDSPLHF,TGTGCCAGCAGCCCGCGCATGCCGGGAGGAGATTCACCCCTCCACTTC
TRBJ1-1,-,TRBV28,CASRRGAEAFF,TGTGCCAGCAGACGGGGGGCTGAAGCTTTCTTT
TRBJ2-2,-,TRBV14,CASSQGLTGELFF,TGTGCCAGCAGCCAGGGGCTCACCGGGGAGCTGTTTTTT
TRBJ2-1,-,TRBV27,CASSLNFRGAMYNEQFF,TGTGCCAGCAGTCTTAATTTTCGGGGGGCCATGTACAATGAGCAGTTCTTC
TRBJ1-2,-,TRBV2,CASSREDSSYGYTF,TGTGCCAGCAGCCGGGAGGACAGCAGCTATGGCTACACCTTC
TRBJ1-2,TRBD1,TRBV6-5,CASSDRVYGYTF,TGTGCCAGCAGTGACAGGGTCTATGGCTACACCTTC
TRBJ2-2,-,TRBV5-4,CASSLIGSGDTGELFF,TGTGCCAGCAGCTTGATCGGTAGCGGAGACACCGGGGAGCTGTTTTTT
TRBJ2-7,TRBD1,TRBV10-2,CASRDRGHYEQYF,TGCGCCAGCAGGGACAGGGGGCACTACGAGCAGTACTTC
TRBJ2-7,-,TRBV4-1,CASSQPLQARSYEQYF,TGCGCCAGCAGCCAACCTTTGCAGGCACGATCTTACGAGCAGTACTTC
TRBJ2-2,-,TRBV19,CASIPGGPYTGELFF,TGTGCCAGTATCCCGGGGGGCCCTTACACCGGGGAGCTGTTTTTT
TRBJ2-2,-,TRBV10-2,CASSVGRVSDTGELFF,TGCGCCAGCAGTGTCGGCAGGGTATCTGACACCGGGGAGCTGTTTTTT
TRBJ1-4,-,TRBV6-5,CASSYSGPATNEKLFF,TGTGCCAGCAGTTACTCGGGGCCTGCAACTAATGAAAAACTGTTTTTT
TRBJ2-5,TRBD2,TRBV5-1,CASSLSGGQETQYF,TGCGCCAGCAGCCTTAGCGGGGGCCAAGAGACCCAGTACTTC
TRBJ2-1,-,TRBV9,CASSPAGPNEQFF,TGTGCCAGCAGCCCCGCGGGGCCGAATGAGCAGTTCTTC
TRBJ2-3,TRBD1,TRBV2,CASSSGQGTDTQYF,TGTGCCAGCAGTTCGGGACAGGGCACAGATACGCAGTATTTT
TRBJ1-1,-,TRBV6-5,CASWHRKNTEAFF,TGTGCCAGCTGGCACAGGAAAAACACTGAAGCTTTCTTT
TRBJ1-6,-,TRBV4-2,CASSQELGAVSPLHF,TGTGCCAGCAGCCAGGAGCTGGGGGCAGTTTCACCCCTCCACTTT
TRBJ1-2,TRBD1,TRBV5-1,CASRDRDGPYGYTF,TGCGCCAGCAGAGACAGGGACGGGCCCTATGGCTACACCTTC
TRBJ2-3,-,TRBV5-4,CASSETGTDTQYF,TGTGCCAGCAGCGAGACAGGCACAGATACGCAGTATTTT
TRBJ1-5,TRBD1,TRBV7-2,CASSLHRQGAGQPQHF,TGTGCCAGCAGCTTACATCGGCAGGGGGCCGGACAGCCCCAGCATTTT
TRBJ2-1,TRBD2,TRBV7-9,CASSHPYRLAGVRNEQFF,TGTGCCAGCAGCCACCCCTACCGACTAGCGGGAGTACGTAATGAGCAGTTCTTC
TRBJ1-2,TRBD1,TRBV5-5,CASSWTGGARDGYTF,TGTGCCAGCAGCTGGACAGGGGGCGCAAGGGATGGCTACACCTTC
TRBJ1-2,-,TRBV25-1,CASSEGAREKVYGYTF,TGTGCCAGCAGTGAAGGGGCCAGGGAAAAAGTCTATGGCTACACCTTC
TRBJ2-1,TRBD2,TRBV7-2,CASSSIREVLGEQFF,TGTGCCAGCAGCTCCATTCGGGAGGTTCTCGGGGAGCAGTTCTTC
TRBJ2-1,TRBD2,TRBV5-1,CASSPGLLAALSYNEQFF,TGCGCCAGCAGCCCAGGGCTCCTAGCGGCGCTATCCTACAATGAGCAGTTCTTC
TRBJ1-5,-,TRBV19,CASSIGGNGNQPQHF,TGTGCCAGTAGTATTGGGGGGAACGGCAATCAGCCCCAGCATTTT
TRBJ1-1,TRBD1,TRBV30,CAWSAGQGPTEAFF,TGTGCCTGGAGCGCGGGACAGGGGCCCACTGAAGCTTTCTTT